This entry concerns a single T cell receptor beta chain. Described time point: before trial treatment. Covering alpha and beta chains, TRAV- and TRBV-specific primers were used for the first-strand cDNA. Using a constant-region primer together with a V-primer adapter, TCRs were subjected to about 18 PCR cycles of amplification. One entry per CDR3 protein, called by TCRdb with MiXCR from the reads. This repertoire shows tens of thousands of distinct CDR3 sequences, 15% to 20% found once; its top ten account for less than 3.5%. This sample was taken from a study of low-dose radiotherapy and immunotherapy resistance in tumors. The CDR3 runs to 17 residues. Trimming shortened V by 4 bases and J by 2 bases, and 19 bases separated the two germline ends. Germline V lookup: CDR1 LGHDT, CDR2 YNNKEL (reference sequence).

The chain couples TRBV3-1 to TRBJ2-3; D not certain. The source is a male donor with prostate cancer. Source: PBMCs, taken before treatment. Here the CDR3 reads CASSPSRPTTPTDTQYF. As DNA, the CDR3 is TGTGCCAGCAGCCCTTCGAGGCCCACGACCCCCACAGATACGCAGTATTTT.